Included here is one T cell receptor (beta chain) sequence, with context. Its target is not known. Using unique molecular identifiers, the investigators prepared the TCRbeta library. TCRdb passed the PCR reads through MiXCR, listing each CDR3 protein once. Here the sample spans under 850,000 distinct CDR3 sequences, under 15% being singletons. This sample is part of a study of T-cell reconstitution after alpha-beta-depleted transplantation in children. Whole-study findings and limits: The study traced high day-60 TCRbeta diversity in some patients to surviving recipient T cells and thymic progenitors.

The sequence came from a girl aged 2-10 years with congenital amegakaryocytic thrombocytopenia, due to receive a stem cell transplant. The material sequenced was PBMCs, taken before TCRalphabeta/CD19-depleted stem cell transplant.

CDR3: CASSLDARSPITEAFF. The CDR3 DNA sequence: TGCGCCAGCAGCTTGGACGCCAGGTCTCCGATCACTGAAGCTTTCTTT. The chain uses TRBV5-1 and TRBJ1-1, with D hard to call. CDR1 is SGHRS, CDR2 YFSETQ, per germline. The V gene lost 0 bases and the J gene lost 4 bases, with 16 bases spanning the gap. There are 16 residues in the CDR3.